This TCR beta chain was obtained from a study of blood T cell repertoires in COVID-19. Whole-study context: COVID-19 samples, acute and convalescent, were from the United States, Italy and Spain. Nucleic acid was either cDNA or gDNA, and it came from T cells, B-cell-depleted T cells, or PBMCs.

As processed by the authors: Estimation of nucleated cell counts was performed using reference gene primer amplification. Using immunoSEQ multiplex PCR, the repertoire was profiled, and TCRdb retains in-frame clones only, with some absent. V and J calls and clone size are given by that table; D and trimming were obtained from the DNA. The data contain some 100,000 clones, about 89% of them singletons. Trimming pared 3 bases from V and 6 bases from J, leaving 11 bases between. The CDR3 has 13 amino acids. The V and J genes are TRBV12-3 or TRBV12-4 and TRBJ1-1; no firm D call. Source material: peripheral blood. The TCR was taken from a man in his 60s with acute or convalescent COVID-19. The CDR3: CASSFSGFSEAFF. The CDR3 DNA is TGTGCCAGCAGTTTTAGCGGATTTTCTGAAGCTTTCTTT.